This T cell receptor (beta chain) was captured in a study of cytomegalovirus exposure and HLA in healthy donors. A multiplex PCR was run with 60 Vbeta primers and 13 Jbeta primers. The table came from immunoSEQ multiplex PCR; TCRdb's copy has only in-frame clones and leaves some out. This table has about 160,000 clones, 70% to 80% appearing once. A note on this clone: As yet, its antigen is unknown.

Broader study findings: For most TCR sequences rarity was the rule, although some public TCRs occurred in many donors. Relative to equally common others, HLA-associated TCR beta chains showed greater clonal expansion in a later analysis.

V was clipped by 2 bases and J by 8 bases, with 10 bases between them. The germline gives CDR1 MNHEY, CDR2 SVGAGI. CDR3 size: 14 residues. The chain uses TRBV6-5 and TRBJ1-6; D call uncertain. The sample was PBMCs. The receptor's source is a man in his 60s in good health and CMV-seronegative. CDR3 amino acids: CASSYEARDSPLHF. In DNA, the CDR3 is TGTGCCAGCAGTTACGAGGCGAGAGATTCACCCCTCCACTTT.